This T cell receptor beta chain stems from a study of T and B cells in COVID-19 patients. Study background: Of more than 19 active-infection patients, some 11 were critically ill with mechanical ventilation or extracorporeal membrane oxygenation.

Germline V lookup: CDR1 GTSNPN, CDR2 SVGIG (reference sequence). V was trimmed by 1 base and J by 4 bases, leaving 8 bases between them. This CDR3 has 14 amino acids. Each TRB amplification used roughly 230-550 ng of genomic DNA from blood. BIOMED2 TRB-A/B primer pools were used in multiplex TRB PCR. TCRdb recomputed calls from the multiplex PCR reads with MiXCR, one row per CDR3 protein. The sample has 9,500 to 13,000 distinct CDR3 sequences, over 25% seen once. The V and J genes are TRBV30 and TRBJ1-6; possibly TRBD1 for D (6 bases). The sequence came from a human donor with active COVID-19. The sequencing input was blood. The CDR3 coding sequence is TGTGCCTGGAGTGGGACAGCGTATAATTCACCCCTCCACTTT. It codes for CAWSGTAYNSPLHF.